Below are 16 T cell receptor beta chains sequenced from a single sample in a study of T-cell memory formation after mild COVID-19. MiXCR, applied by TCRdb to the 5' RACE reads, yields one record per CDR3 protein. The sample records about 410,000 distinct CDR3 sequences, 18% being singletons. Sequencing was performed on PBMCs or a T cell subset sorted from them (not recorded which). The receptors derive from a young man who had mild COVID-19 (a few samples of this study predate the infection). Cell type and time point are not known.

This clonotype was seen a few times. This sequence joins TRBV29-1 and TRBJ2-1; the match to TRBD1 covers 9 bases. Germline-derived CDR1 and CDR2 are SQVTM and ANQGSEA. The length of the CDR3 is 13 residues. The junction had 7 bases not matched to a gene; V was cut back by 6 bases and J by 7 bases. The CDR3 sequence is CSVMGQGANEQFF. The DNA of the CDR3 is TGCAGCGTAATGGGACAGGGAGCAAATGAGCAGTTCTTC.

The chain is built from TRBV7-2 and TRBJ1-1; 7 bases fit TRBD1. Germline V gives CDR1 SGHTA, CDR2 FQGNSA. The CDR3 runs to 13 residues. V lost 6 bases to trimming and J lost 5 bases; unmatched junction nucleotides: 6. The CDR3 region is CASRQTGSTEAFF. The CDR3 DNA reads as TGTGCCAGCAGACAGACAGGGAGTACTGAAGCTTTCTTT.

This clonotype was detected a few times. V is TRBV7-9 and J is TRBJ2-3; D may be TRBD1 or TRBD2 (5 bases each). Germline CDR1 reads SEHNR; CDR2 reads FQNEAQ (reference sequence). The CDR3 consists of 15 residues. Trimming stripped 5 bases from V and 4 bases from J, with 16 bases between. The CDR3 region is CASSVRRMGADTQYF. CDR3 nucleotides: TGTGCCAGCAGCGTGAGGCGGATGGGGGCAGATACGCAGTATTTT.

This clonotype has only a few counts. For the CDR3, the DNA is TGCGCCAGCAGCTTGAGGGGGCTCACTGAAGCTTTCTTT. Residues: CASSLRGLTEAFF. V is TRBV5-1 and J is TRBJ1-1, with 7 nucleotides matching TRBD1. Looked up from germline, CDR1 is SGHRS and CDR2 is YFSETQ. The CDR3 is 13 residues long. With 1 base clipped from V and 4 bases from J, the junction kept 1 base outside the gene matches.

In this sample, this clonotype turned up a few times. This chain connects TRBV7-3 to TRBJ2-1; 12 bases line up with TRBD2. With V trimmed by 1 base and J by 6 bases, 4 bases remained unmatched. The CDR3 spans 16 residues. Germline V gene lookup returns CDR1 SGHTA and CDR2 FQGTGA. The CDR3 loop is CASSLKLAGGLNEQFF. The CDR3 DNA reads TGTGCCAGCAGCTTAAAACTAGCGGGGGGTCTCAATGAGCAGTTCTTC.

The chain couples TRBV7-2 to TRBJ1-2, with 11 nucleotides matching TRBD1. V shed 1 base, J shed 8 bases, and the junction held 3 bases outside the gene matches. CDR1 and CDR2 from the germline V gene are SGHTA and FQGNSA. The CDR3 totals 14 residues. The CDR3 DNA is TGTGCCAGCAGCTTAGTCGGACAGGGGGCAGGCTACACCTTC. Protein product: CASSLVGQGAGYTF.

The chain carries TRBV27 and TRBJ2-7; D might be TRBD1 (6 bases). Trimming shortened V by 6 bases and J by 1 base, and 13 bases separated the two germline ends. The CDR3 consists of 14 residues. Germline V gene data show CDR1 as MNHEY and CDR2 as SMNVEV (reference sequence). The CDR3 reads CASSTGGVSYEQYF. CDR3 nucleotide sequence: TGTGCCAGCAGCACTGGGGGCGTTTCCTACGAGCAGTACTTC.

This clonotype was detected ten times or more. The chain uses TRBV15 and TRBJ2-5; D is undetermined. Germline assignment: CDR1 LNHNV and CDR2 YYDKDF (reference sequence). V was cut by 1 base and J by 9 bases, with 18 bases left in between. The CDR3 is 15 residues long. The CDR3, as DNA: TGTGCCACCAGCAGAGTCGAACTTCGCCAAGGGTCCCAGTACTTC. Translation gives CATSRVELRQGSQYF. The full variable domain, its missing parts supplied by reference TRBV15 and TRBJ2-5, is DAMVIQNPRYQVTQFGKPVTLSCSQTLNHNVMYWYQQKSSQAPKLLFHYYDKDFNNEADTPDNFQSRRPNTSFCFLDIRSPGLGDTAMYLCATSRVELRQGSQYFGPGTRLLVL.

This clonotype was seen a handful of times. This chain joins TRBV9 and TRBJ2-5; possible D gene TRBD1, 5 bases. The CDR3 is 14 amino acids. Germline values: CDR1 SGDLS, CDR2 YYNGEE. The V end was cut by 4 bases, the J end by 7 bases, with 17 bases between. The CDR3 DNA sequence: TGTGCCAGCAGCCCATCCAGGGTTGAAGGGACCCAGTACTTC. It specifies CASSPSRVEGTQYF.

This clonotype was seen only a few times. The rearrangement links TRBV29-1 to TRBJ2-1; D is possibly TRBD1 or TRBD2 (6 bases each). Germline V gives CDR1 SQVTM, CDR2 ANQGSEA. V was shortened by 1 base and J by 0 bases, with 13 bases between the two germline ends. CDR3 length equals 16 residues. CDR3 coding DNA: TGCAGCGTTGAAGTCGGGGGCCTCAGCTCCTACAATGAGCAGTTCTTC. Its protein is CSVEVGGLSSYNEQFF.

This clonotype was observed a few times. The V and J genes are TRBV5-8 and TRBJ2-6, with TRBD1 matching 8 bases. The V segment lost 4 bases and the J segment 0 bases; nucleotides outside the gene matches: 6. The CDR3 spans 17 residues. Germline V gives CDR1 SGHTS, CDR2 YDEGEE. CDR3 amino acids: CASSRWTGSSGANVLTF. In DNA form, the CDR3 reads TGTGCCAGCAGCCGCTGGACAGGGAGCTCTGGGGCCAACGTCCTGACTTTC.

V gene TRBV20-1 combines with J gene TRBJ2-6; no clear D. V lost 5 bases, J lost 0 bases, and 11 bases lay in between. Germline CDR1 is DFQATT and CDR2 is SNEGSKA (reference sequence). The CDR3 is 15 amino acids. The CDR3 sequence is CSAPSVNSGANVLTF. In DNA form, the CDR3 reads TGCAGTGCTCCCTCCGTTAACTCTGGGGCCAACGTCCTGACTTTC.

The J gene is TRBJ1-5, the V gene TRBV4-1; D is unresolved. The CDR3 extends over 16 amino acids. Germline lookup yields CDR1 MGHRA and CDR2 YSYEKL. V dropped 4 bases and J dropped 2 bases, with 15 bases sitting between them. For the CDR3, the DNA is TGCGCCAGCAGCCCCCTTTCCGGGAAAGGCAATCAGCCCCAGCATTTT. Amino acid sequence: CASSPLSGKGNQPQHF.

This clonotype occurred once. The chain combines TRBV7-9 with TRBJ2-3; 13 bases match TRBD2. Germline V lookup: CDR1 SEHNR, CDR2 FQNEAQ (reference sequence). With 4 bases clipped from V and 11 bases from J, the junction kept 9 bases outside the gene matches. The CDR3 loop spans 15 amino acids. CDR3: CASSSGLAGPWVQYF. DNA of the CDR3: TGTGCCAGCAGCTCGGGACTAGCGGGGCCCTGGGTGCAGTATTTT. Full variable domain (remainder filled in from reference TRBV7-9 and TRBJ2-3): DTGVSQNPRHKITKRGQNVTFRCDPISEHNRLYWYRQTLGQGPEFLTYFQNEAQLEKSRLLSDRFSAERPKGSFSTLEIQRTEQGDSAMYLCASSSGLAGPWVQYFGPGTRLTVL.

The chain carries TRBV6-5 and TRBJ2-3, with D possibly called TRBD1 or TRBD2 (5 bases each). Germline assignment: CDR1 MNHEY and CDR2 SVGAGI. V was trimmed by 3 bases and J by 4 bases, leaving 17 bases between them. The CDR3 covers 16 residues. CDR3 protein: CASSYSSGASADTQYF. CDR3 in DNA: TGTGCCAGCAGTTATTCCTCCGGGGCCTCTGCAGATACGCAGTATTTT.

This clonotype was picked up many times. J is TRBJ2-5 and V is TRBV2; D is perhaps TRBD1 (6 bases). The V gene lost 6 bases and the J gene lost 2 bases, with 13 bases spanning the gap. From germline, CDR1 is SNHLY and CDR2 FYNNEI. The CDR3 length is 14 residues. The CDR3 sequence is CASSEQGGQETQYF. CDR3 in DNA: TGTGCCAGCAGCGAGCAAGGGGGACAAGAGACCCAGTACTTC.